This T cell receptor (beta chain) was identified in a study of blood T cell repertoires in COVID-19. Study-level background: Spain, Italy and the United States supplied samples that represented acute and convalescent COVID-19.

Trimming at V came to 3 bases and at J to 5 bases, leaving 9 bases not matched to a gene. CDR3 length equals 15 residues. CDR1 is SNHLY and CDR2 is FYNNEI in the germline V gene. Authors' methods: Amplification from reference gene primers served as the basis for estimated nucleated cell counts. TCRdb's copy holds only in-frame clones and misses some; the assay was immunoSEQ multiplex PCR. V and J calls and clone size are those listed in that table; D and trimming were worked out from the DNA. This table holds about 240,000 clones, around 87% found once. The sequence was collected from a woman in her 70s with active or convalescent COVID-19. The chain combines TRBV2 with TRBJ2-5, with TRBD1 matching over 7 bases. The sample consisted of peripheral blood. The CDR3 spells CASSETGSRVETQYF. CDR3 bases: TGTGCCAGCAGTGAGACAGGGAGTCGTGTCGAGACCCAGTACTTC.